The clone carrying this T cell receptor beta chain was seen more than once but under ten times. These data originate in a study of T-cell reconstitution after alpha-beta-depleted transplantation in children. Unique molecular identifiers tagged the TCRbeta library. TCRdb used MiXCR to reprocess the PCR reads, holding one entry per CDR3 protein. The table has approximately 590,000 distinct CDR3 sequences, 10% seen once. V was clipped by 3 bases and J by 5 bases; unmatched bases: 10. The CDR3 consists of 15 residues. Germline CDR1 reads SGHKS; CDR2 reads YYEKEE (reference sequence). The starting material was PBMCs from the stem cell graft donor, obtained from the stem cell graft. The TCR was taken from a human donor who donated a stem cell graft to a child with acute myeloid leukemia. The gene calls are TRBV5-5 and TRBJ2-5; 7 bases fit TRBD2. CDR3 loop: CASSSSPGRAETQYF. CDR3 nucleotides: TGTGCCAGCAGCTCCTCCCCAGGGAGGGCGGAGACCCAGTACTTC.